Described below is a single T cell receptor beta chain sequence and its context. Antigen specificity is unknown. Not enrolled were patients with uncontrolled infection, other autoimmune disease, pregnancy or lactation. Diagnoses were established using clinical symptoms, serum thyroxine and TRAb, thyroid ultrasound and orbital computed tomography. Amplified TCR beta CDR3 regions came from RNA transcripts. HTBI primers drove first-round RT-PCR of the TCR CDR3. TCRdb passed the multiplex PCR reads through MiXCR, listing each CDR3 protein once. This table holds about 640,000 distinct CDR3 sequences, 45% found once. The V end lost 4 bases, the J end lost 1 base, and 9 bases lay between the germline ends. The V gene's germline CDR1 is KGHDR and CDR2 SFDVKD. This CDR3 is 14 amino acids long. The data are from a study of T cells in Graves' hyperthyroidism and ophthalmopathy. Findings and caveats of the study: Peripheral blood also featured most of the thyroid clonotypes expanded above 0.001. With a median lead of around 6.7 months before onset, the model predicted ophthalmopathy.

The TCR was taken from an adult man with Graves' disease, either hyperthyroidism or ophthalmopathy (not recorded which). The chain is built from TRBV24-1 and TRBJ1-2; D remains unclear. Sequences were obtained from peripheral blood or thyroid tissue (not recorded which). CDR3 amino acids: CATSDPGVNYGYTF. The CDR3 DNA is TGTGCCACCAGTGACCCAGGAGTTAACTATGGCTACACCTTC.